A selection of T cell receptor beta chains follows, all from one sample in a study of shared clonotypes between healthy human individuals. Clones were sequenced by immunoSEQ multiplex PCR, and TCRdb holds only the in-frame ones, with some missing. The repertoire includes more than 400,000 clones, 90% to 97% of them detected once, and approximately 0.06% sits in the top ten. The sample comprised naive CD4+ T cells sorted from blood. These receptors all come from a woman in her twenties or thirties in good health. CDR3s leave out the opening cysteine and the closing phenylalanine or tryptophan.

j_call	v_call	cdr3_aa
TRBJ2-3	TRBV19	ASSVSGRSDTQY
TRBJ2-2	TRBV4-2	ASSPPLGGPTGELF
TRBJ2-7	TRBV10-3	AISRLAGGPDEQY
TRBJ2-7	TRBV30	AWSGPGQSYEQY
TRBJ1-3	TRBV10-1	ASSGTGSSTGNTIY
TRBJ1-2	TRBV7-9	ASSLPHGYT
TRBJ2-1	TRBV11-1	ASSDGGAGGLYEQF
TRBJ2-5	TRBV4-1	ASPGRWGQETQY
TRBJ1-1	TRBV6-5	ASTGRPNTEAF
TRBJ2-7	TRBV5-1	ASTSGGAQEQY
TRBJ1-4	TRBV21-1	ASSNMRRDNEKLF
TRBJ1-2	TRBV29-1	SVEGGGGIYGYT
TRBJ1-1	TRBV28	ASSLIGGLKSEAF
TRBJ2-7	TRBV7-9	ASSSAGGPDEQY
TRBJ1-2	TRBV6-4	ASSVGGGAPYGYT
TRBJ1-6	TRBV6-5	ASSSQEASPLH
TRBJ2-5	TRBV5-4	ASSSGKREFREQY
TRBJ2-7	TRBV7-2	ASSPRRGLVSEQY
TRBJ2-7	TRBV18	ASSPGYEQY
TRBJ2-7	TRBV10-3	AISRDSTPTYEQY
TRBJ2-7	TRBV5-1	ASSPGLAGRYEQY
TRBJ2-2	TRBV6-1	ASSGTRFGTGELF
TRBJ2-2	TRBV7-9	ASSPYSGRIRNTGELF
TRBJ2-1	TRBV4-1	ASSQAGGPYNEQF
TRBJ2-1	TRBV19	ASSMGRDDLNEQF
TRBJ2-5	TRBV28	ASSLFREGQETQY
TRBJ1-1	TRBV19	ASTPDASFTEAF
TRBJ1-4	TRBV27	ASSRVRGQGGEKLF
TRBJ1-5	TRBV5-6	ASSLGMIGQPQH
TRBJ1-5	TRBV19	ASSLTGGNQPQH
TRBJ2-3	TRBV5-1	ASRSREGVDTQY
TRBJ2-7	TRBV7-9	ASSPNIHEQY
TRBJ2-2	TRBV9	ASSVRTSANTGELF
TRBJ2-7	TRBV28	ASTPAAGSPREQY
TRBJ1-5	TRBV4-1	ASSQGVGQGREQPQH
TRBJ2-1	TRBV2	ASKLDSYNEQF
TRBJ2-3	TRBV19	ASSIAGGDTQY
TRBJ1-2	TRBV5-1	ASSRTGGEGYT
TRBJ1-6	TRBV5-5	ASSFAIGTGSSPLH
TRBJ2-3	TRBV19	ASSIDLDRGLDTQY
TRBJ2-5	TRBV11-2	ASSRGGGRETQY
TRBJ1-1	TRBV19	ASTPTAVNTEAF
TRBJ2-3	TRBV5-6	ASSLIQRSTDTQY
TRBJ2-7	TRBV4-1	ASSQDRYLTGTSGSREQY
TRBJ1-3	TRBV7-8	ASSLALPRVAGNTIY
TRBJ1-5	TRBV2	ASSNQGFGNQPQH
TRBJ1-1	TRBV18	ASSPGNTEAF
TRBJ2-7	TRBV30	AWKRPGSYEQY
TRBJ1-5	TRBV30	AWSPGGAGNQPQH
TRBJ1-5	TRBV19	ASSMSVLRGNQPQH
TRBJ2-7	TRBV18	AGSWDRPYEQY
TRBJ1-2	TRBV6-4	ASSRDPGQGADGYT
TRBJ2-1	TRBV11-3	ASSMTGVGEQF
TRBJ2-2	TRBV7-9	ASSLLRGRSGELF